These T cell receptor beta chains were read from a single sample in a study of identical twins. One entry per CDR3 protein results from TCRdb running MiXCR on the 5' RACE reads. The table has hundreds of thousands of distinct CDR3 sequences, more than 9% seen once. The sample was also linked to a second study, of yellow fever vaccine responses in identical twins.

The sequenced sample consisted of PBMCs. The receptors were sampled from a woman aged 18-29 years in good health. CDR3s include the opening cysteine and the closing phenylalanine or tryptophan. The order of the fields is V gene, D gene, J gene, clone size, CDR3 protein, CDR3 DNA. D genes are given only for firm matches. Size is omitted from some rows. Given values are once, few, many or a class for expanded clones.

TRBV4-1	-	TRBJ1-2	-	CASSSGTTTYGYTF	TGCGCCAGCAGCTCCGGGACAACGACCTATGGCTACACCTTC
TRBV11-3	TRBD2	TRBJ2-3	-	CASSLEGTSVGDTQYF	TGTGCCAGCAGCTTAGAGGGGACTAGCGTCGGAGATACGCAGTATTTT
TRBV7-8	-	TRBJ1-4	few	CASSSRGPPRTATNEKLFF	TGTGCCAGCAGCTCTAGGGGCCCGCCAAGAACTGCAACTAATGAAAAACTGTTTTTT
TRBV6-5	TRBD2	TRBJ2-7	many	CASSYSPAGVYEQYF	TGTGCCAGCAGTTACTCCCCAGCGGGGGTATACGAGCAGTACTTC
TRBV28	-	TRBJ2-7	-	CASSLGVQGGNEQYF	TGTGCCAGCAGTTTGGGTGTTCAGGGGGGGAACGAGCAGTACTTC
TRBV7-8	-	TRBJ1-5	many	CASRPGQTLDQPQHF	TGTGCCAGCAGACCCGGGCAGACCTTAGATCAGCCCCAGCATTTT
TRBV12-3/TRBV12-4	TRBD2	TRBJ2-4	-	CASRATSGKNIQYF	TGTGCCAGCAGGGCCACTAGCGGGAAAAACATTCAGTACTTC
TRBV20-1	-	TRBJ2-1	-	CSAYTGLFDNEQFF	TGCAGTGCTTACACAGGGTTGTTCGACAATGAGCAGTTCTTC
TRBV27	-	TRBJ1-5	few	CASSSMGAAQPQHF	TGTGCCAGCAGTTCTATGGGGGCAGCTCAGCCCCAGCATTTT
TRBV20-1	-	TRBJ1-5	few	CSARIAGGTKDQPQHF	TGCAGTGCTAGGATAGCCGGGGGAACCAAGGATCAGCCCCAGCATTTT
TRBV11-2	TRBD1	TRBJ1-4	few	CASSLGQGAGEKLFF	TGTGCCAGCAGCTTAGGGCAGGGGGCTGGGGAAAAACTGTTTTTT
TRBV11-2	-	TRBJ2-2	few	CASSLDSGLARREELFF	TGTGCCAGCAGCTTAGATAGCGGCCTTGCTCGCAGGGAGGAGCTGTTTTTT
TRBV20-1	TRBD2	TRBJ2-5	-	CSAAPAGEETQYF	TGCAGTGCCGCCCCAGCGGGGGAAGAGACCCAGTACTTC
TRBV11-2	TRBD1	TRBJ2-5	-	CASSFQGVTETQYF	TGTGCCAGCAGCTTTCAGGGGGTGACAGAGACCCAGTACTTC
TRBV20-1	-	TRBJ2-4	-	CSARDFSGYDRGAKNIQYF	TGCAGTGCTAGAGATTTTTCAGGGTACGATCGAGGAGCCAAAAACATTCAGTACTTC
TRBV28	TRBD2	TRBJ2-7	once	CASSLESSGFYEQYF	TGTGCCAGCAGTTTAGAGTCTAGCGGATTCTACGAGCAGTACTTC
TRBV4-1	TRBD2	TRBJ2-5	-	CASRPLGGEETQYF	TGCGCCAGCAGGCCCCTTGGGGGGGAAGAGACCCAGTACTTC
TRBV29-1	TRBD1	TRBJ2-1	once	CSVQRQGPYNEQFF	TGCAGCGTTCAGAGACAGGGTCCCTACAATGAGCAGTTCTTC
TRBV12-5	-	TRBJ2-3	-	CASGSLRTDTQYF	TGTGCTAGTGGTTCTCTCCGCACAGATACGCAGTATTTT
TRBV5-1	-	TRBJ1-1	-	CASRQGDTEAFF	TGCGCCAGCAGACAGGGAGACACTGAAGCTTTCTTT
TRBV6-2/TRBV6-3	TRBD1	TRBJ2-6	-	CASSLGTGGFLNSGANVLTF	TGTGCCAGCAGTCTAGGGACAGGGGGCTTTCTTAACTCTGGGGCCAACGTCCTGACTTTC
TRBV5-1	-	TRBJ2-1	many	CASSLTGNEQFF	TGCGCCAGCAGCTTGACGGGGAATGAGCAGTTCTTC
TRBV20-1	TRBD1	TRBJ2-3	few	CSARVRPGTDYTDTQYF	TGCAGTGCTAGAGTGCGGCCCGGGACAGACTACACAGATACGCAGTATTTT
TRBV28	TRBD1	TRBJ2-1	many	CASRGDSSNEQFF	TGTGCCAGCAGAGGGGACAGCAGCAATGAGCAGTTCTTC
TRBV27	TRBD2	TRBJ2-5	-	CASSPWTSGGAGETQYF	TGTGCCAGCAGTCCCTGGACTAGCGGGGGGGCAGGAGAGACCCAGTACTTC
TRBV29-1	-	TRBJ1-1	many	CSVGKLLNTEAFF	TGCAGCGTCGGCAAACTGTTGAACACTGAAGCTTTCTTT
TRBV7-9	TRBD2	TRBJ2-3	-	CASRRGRVKRKADTQYF	TGTGCCAGCCGTCGTGGGAGGGTGAAACGAAAGGCAGATACGCAGTATTTT
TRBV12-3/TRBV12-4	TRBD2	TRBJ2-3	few	CASSQRTSINTDTQYF	TGTGCCAGCAGTCAAAGGACTAGCATCAACACAGATACGCAGTATTTT
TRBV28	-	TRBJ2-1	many	CASSPGWYNEQFF	TGTGCCAGCAGCCCGGGTTGGTACAATGAGCAGTTCTTC
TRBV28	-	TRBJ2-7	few	CASTRGGGYEQYF	TGTGCCAGCACCCGCGGGGGCGGCTACGAGCAGTACTTC
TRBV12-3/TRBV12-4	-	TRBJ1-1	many	CASSPRLGTEAFF	TGTGCCAGCAGTCCCCGATTGGGGACTGAAGCTTTCTTT
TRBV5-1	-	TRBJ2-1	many	CASGVDGPPHNEQFF	TGCGCCAGCGGGGTCGACGGTCCACCCCACAATGAGCAGTTCTTC
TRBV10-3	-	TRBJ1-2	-	CASTDVRVWGNYGYTF	TGTGCCTCCACCGACGTTCGGGTCTGGGGTAACTATGGCTACACCTTC
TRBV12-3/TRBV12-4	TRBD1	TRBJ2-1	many	CASSTRGHSYNEQFF	TGTGCCAGCAGTACAAGGGGGCACTCCTACAATGAGCAGTTCTTC
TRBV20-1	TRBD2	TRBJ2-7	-	CSARPLGGVYEQYF	TGCAGTGCTAGACCCTTGGGGGGGGTCTACGAGCAGTACTTC
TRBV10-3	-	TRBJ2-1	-	CAIRETAGESYNEQFF	TGTGCCATCAGAGAGACCGCGGGTGAGTCCTACAATGAGCAGTTCTTC
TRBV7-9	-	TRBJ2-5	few	CASSPAYRETQYF	TGTGCCAGCAGCCCGGCGTACAGGGAGACCCAGTACTTC
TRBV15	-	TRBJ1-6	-	CATSGTGGLFLHF	TGTGCCACCAGCGGCACAGGCGGATTATTCCTCCACTTT
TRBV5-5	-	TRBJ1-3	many	CASSLLGHLSSGNTIYF	TGTGCCAGCAGCCTACTGGGGCACCTGAGCTCTGGAAACACCATATATTTT
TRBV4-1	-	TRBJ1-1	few	CASSQVGSSNTEAFF	TGCGCCAGCAGCCAAGTTGGAAGCAGTAACACTGAAGCTTTCTTT
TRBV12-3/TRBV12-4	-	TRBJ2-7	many	CASSLLDFPYEQYF	TGTGCCAGCAGCCTTCTGGACTTCCCCTACGAGCAGTACTTC
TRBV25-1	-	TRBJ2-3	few	CASSESGTHTDTQYF	TGTGCCAGCAGTGAATCCGGGACCCACACAGATACGCAGTATTTT